This paragraph covers one T cell receptor beta chain sequence. Its antigen is not identified. This may be a read error: a much more frequent sequence differs by one nucleotide. Unique molecular identifiers were present on the cDNA, which also gained a universal primer site by template switching. TCRdb fed the 5' RACE reads into MiXCR, producing one record per CDR3 protein. The sample records around 1.7 million distinct CDR3 sequences, less than 35% being singletons. This record comes from a study of identical twins. Overall study results and limits: Cord blood beta clonotypes present at high abundance carried fewer insertions; no such pattern appeared in memory repertoires. Twins shared beta out-of-frame sequences in excess, but this excess was weaker.

The length of the CDR3 is 14 residues. V was pared by 5 bases and J by 7 bases, with 16 bases between. Germline V gene lookup returns CDR1 MDHEN and CDR2 SYDVKM. The sequenced sample was cord blood. The chain combines TRBV28 with TRBJ2-3; maybe TRBD2 (5 bases). The clonotype was recovered from a newborn girl in good health. CDR3 residues: CASSVFAGTNTQYF. In DNA form, the CDR3 reads TGTGCCAGCAGTGTTTTTGCGGGCACGAATACGCAGTATTTT.